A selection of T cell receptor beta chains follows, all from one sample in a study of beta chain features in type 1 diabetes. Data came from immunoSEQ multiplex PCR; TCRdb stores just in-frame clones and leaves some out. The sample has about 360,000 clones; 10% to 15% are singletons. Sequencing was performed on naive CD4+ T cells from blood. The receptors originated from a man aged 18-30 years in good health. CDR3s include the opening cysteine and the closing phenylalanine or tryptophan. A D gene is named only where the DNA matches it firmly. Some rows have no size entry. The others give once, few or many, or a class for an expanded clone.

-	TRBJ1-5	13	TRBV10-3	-	TGTGCCATCAGAAACAGGGTGGATCAGCCCCAGCATTTT	CAIRNRVDQPQHF
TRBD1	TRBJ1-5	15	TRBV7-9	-	TGTGCCAGCAGCTTAGGACAGGGTCCTAATCAGCCCCAGCATTTT	CASSLGQGPNQPQHF
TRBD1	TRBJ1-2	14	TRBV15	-	TGTGCCACCAGCCCCGATACAGGGGGCTACAGGGGCACCTTC	CATSPDTGGYRGTF
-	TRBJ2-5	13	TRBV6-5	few	TGTGCCAGCAGGAAGGGGCACCAAGAGACCCAGTACTTC	CASRKGHQETQYF
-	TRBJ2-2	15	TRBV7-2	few	TGTGCCAGCAGCGCCAGACAGGGAGGCACCGGGGAGCTGTTTTTT	CASSARQGGTGELFF
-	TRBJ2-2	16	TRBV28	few	TGTGCCAGCAGTTTGAGTGCCTCAAGCCGGACCGGGGAGCTGTTTTTT	CASSLSASSRTGELFF
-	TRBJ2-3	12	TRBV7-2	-	TGTGCCAGCAGCTTCTTCGCAGATACGCAGTATTTT	CASSFFADTQYF
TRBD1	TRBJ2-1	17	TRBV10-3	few	TGTGCCATCAACCTGGCTGGGACAGGGGGCCGAGTGGGTGAGCAGTTCTTC	CAINLAGTGGRVGEQFF
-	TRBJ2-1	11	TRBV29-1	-	TGCAGCGTTGTAGGGGAGGATGAGCAGTTCTTC	CSVVGEDEQFF
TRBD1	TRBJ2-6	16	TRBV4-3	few	TGCGCCAGCAGCCACGACAGGGGGCCTGGGGCCAACGTCCTGACTTTC	CASSHDRGPGANVLTF
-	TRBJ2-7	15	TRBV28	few	TGTGCCAGCAGACGTCCTAGGACAGTTTCGTACGAGCAGTACTTC	CASRRPRTVSYEQYF
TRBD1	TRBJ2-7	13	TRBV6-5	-	TGTGCCAGCAGTTACGCGGACAGGCGGGAGCAGTACTTC	CASSYADRREQYF
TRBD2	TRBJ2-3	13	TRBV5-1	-	TGCGCCAGCTATAGCGGGGGGACAGATACGCAGTATTTT	CASYSGGTDTQYF
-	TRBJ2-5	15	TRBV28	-	TGTGCCAGCAGCGGGGCCGGGACACAACAAGAGACCCAGTACTTC	CASSGAGTQQETQYF
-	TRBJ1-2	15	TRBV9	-	TGTGCCAGCAGCGTGGACCCACAGGGAGTCGGTGGCTACACCTTC	CASSVDPQGVGGYTF
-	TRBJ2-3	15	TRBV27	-	TGTGCCAGCAGTTTTCGCCTACCTAGCACAGATACGCAGTATTTT	CASSFRLPSTDTQYF
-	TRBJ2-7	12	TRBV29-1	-	TGCAGCGTTGGCCGGAGCTCCTACGAGCAGTACTTC	CSVGRSSYEQYF
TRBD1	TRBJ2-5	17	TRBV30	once	TGTGCCTGGAGTGGAGGGCAGGGGGCGCAGTACCAAGAGACCCAGTACTTC	CAWSGGQGAQYQETQYF
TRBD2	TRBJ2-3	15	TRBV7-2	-	TGTGCCAGCAGCCTGACTAGCGGGGGCACAGATACGCAGTATTTT	CASSLTSGGTDTQYF
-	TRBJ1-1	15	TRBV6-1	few	TGTGCCAGCAGTGAACTAGTAAGGTATCAGACTGAAGCTTTCTTT	CASSELVRYQTEAFF
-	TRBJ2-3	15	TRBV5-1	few	TGCGCCAGCAGCTTGGCAGGGGACGGCACAGATACGCAGTATTTT	CASSLAGDGTDTQYF
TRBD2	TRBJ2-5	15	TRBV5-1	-	TGCGCCAGCAGTCTCATTGGCGGGGGGGAAGAGACCCAGTACTTC	CASSLIGGGEETQYF
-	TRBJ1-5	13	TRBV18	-	TGTGCCAGCTCCCGACAGTCCAATCAGCCCCAGCATTTT	CASSRQSNQPQHF
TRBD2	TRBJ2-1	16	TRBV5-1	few	TGCGCCAGCACCACTAACGCGGGGGGCTCCTACAATGAGCAGTTCTTC	CASTTNAGGSYNEQFF
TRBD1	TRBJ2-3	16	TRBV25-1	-	TGTGCCAGCAGTGGGAGACAGGGAAGGGCCACAGATACGCAGTATTTT	CASSGRQGRATDTQYF
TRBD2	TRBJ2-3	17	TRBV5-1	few	TGCGCCAGCAGCCTCGGGACTAGCGGGAGGGCCCCAGATACGCAGTATTTT	CASSLGTSGRAPDTQYF
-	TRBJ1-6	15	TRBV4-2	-	TGTGCCAGCAGCCAAGTACTCAGGGGCGGGTCACCCCTCCACTTT	CASSQVLRGGSPLHF
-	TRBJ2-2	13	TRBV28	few	TGTGCCAGCAGTTTGCGGGGGCCGGAGGAGCTGTTTTTT	CASSLRGPEELFF